These 15 T cell receptor beta chains share one sample of origin, sequenced in a study of T cell responses to AZD1222 COVID-19 vaccine. TCRdb keeps only in-frame clones here, not all; method: immunoSEQ multiplex PCR. The table includes roughly 85,000 clones, 80% to 90% detected once. Sequenced here: peripheral blood, sampled on day 0 of AZD1222 vaccination. The receptor set was obtained from an adult in good health.

The gene calls are TRBV11-2 and TRBJ2-1; weak D call: TRBD1 (6 bases). This CDR3 has 13 residues. The germline CDR1 and CDR2 sequences are SGHAT and FQNNGV. V dropped 5 bases and J dropped 9 bases, with 14 bases sitting between them. The CDR3 region is CASSHGQGFEQFF. CDR3 in DNA: TGTGCCAGCAGCCACGGTCAGGGGTTTGAGCAGTTCTTC.

V and J are TRBV3-1 (or the pseudogene TRBV3-2) and TRBJ2-7, with 7 bases matching TRBD1. CDR1 is LGHDT and CDR2 is YNNKEL in the germline V gene (reference sequence). This CDR3 contains 15 residues. With 1 base clipped from V and 2 bases from J, the junction kept 5 bases outside the gene matches. The CDR3 coding sequence is TGTGCCAGCAGCCAAGCAGACAGGGTTCCCTACGAGCAGTACTTC. It yields the protein CASSQADRVPYEQYF.

This rearrangement joins TRBV5-1 to TRBJ1-1; weak D call: TRBD1 (6 bases). The V and J ends lost 0 bases and 5 bases respectively, with 14 bases between them. CDR1 and CDR2 from the germline V gene are SGHRS and YFSETQ. The length of the CDR3 is 15 residues. CDR3 sequence: CASSLDLDRRTEAFF. The CDR3 bases are TGCGCCAGCAGCTTGGACCTCGACAGGAGGACTGAAGCTTTCTTT.

The CDR3 here is CASSKVLQGADTIYF. The CDR3 coding sequence is TGTGCCAGCAGCAAGGTTTTACAGGGGGCCGACACCATATATTTT. This sequence joins TRBV21-1 and TRBJ1-3; TRBD1 is the table's D call, not checked against the DNA. TRBV21-1 is annotated as a pseudogene. This CDR3 has 15 residues.

The CDR3 is CASSWGQGYEQYF. The CDR3 region has the DNA TGTGCCAGCAGCTGGGGGCAGGGTTACGAGCAGTACTTC. This chain joins TRBV28 and TRBJ2-7, with a tentative D call TRBD1 (6 bases). Germline V lookup: CDR1 MDHEN, CDR2 SYDVKM. This CDR3 has 13 amino acids. With 6 bases removed from V and 4 bases from J, the gap between germline ends came to 13 bases.

This rearrangement joins TRBV6-2 or TRBV6-3 to TRBJ1-5; 9 nucleotides agree with TRBD1. The germline V gene encodes CDR1 MNHEY and CDR2 SVGEGT. This CDR3 spans 17 amino acids. With V trimmed by 4 bases and J by 1 base, 8 bases remained unmatched. The CDR3 reads CASSSHDRGDSNQPQHF. CDR3 nucleotides: TGTGCCAGCAGTTCTCATGACAGGGGGGACAGCAATCAGCCCCAGCATTTT.

This sequence joins TRBV6-5 and TRBJ1-2; D possibly corresponds to TRBD1 (6 bases). Germline CDR1 MNHEY, CDR2 SVGAGI. Trimming removed 6 bases from V and 4 bases from J, with 15 bases in between. The length of the CDR3 is 14 residues. The CDR3 DNA reads TGTGCCAGCAGATCGACACAGGGCTTCTATGGCTACACCTTC. Its protein is CASRSTQGFYGYTF.

V and J are TRBV24-1 and TRBJ2-1; a possible D gene is TRBD1 (7 bases). This CDR3 is built from 16 residues. The germline V and J ends were trimmed by 0 bases and 4 bases, with 12 bases remaining between them. Germline V gene sequence: CDR1 KGHDR, CDR2 SFDVKD. CDR3 sequence: CATSDLPGGGYNEQFF. DNA of the CDR3: TGTGCCACCAGTGATTTGCCAGGGGGAGGTTACAATGAGCAGTTCTTC.

The chain uses TRBV11-2 and TRBJ2-7; D not certain. The CDR3 is made up of 15 amino acids. Germline loops: CDR1 SGHAT, CDR2 FQNNGV. V lost 0 bases, J lost 4 bases, and 13 bases lay in between. This CDR3 is CASSLEFSPKYEQYF. The CDR3 DNA reads as TGTGCCAGCAGCTTAGAATTCAGCCCTAAGTACGAGCAGTACTTC.

The CDR3 loop reads CASSEAFGSAYGYTF. The DNA for the CDR3 is TGTGCCAGCAGTGAAGCGTTCGGCAGCGCCTATGGCTACACCTTC. V gene TRBV6-1 combines with J gene TRBJ1-2; D ambiguous. V gave up 0 bases and J gave up 4 bases, with 12 bases separating them. This CDR3 is built from 15 residues. Germline values: CDR1 MNHNS, CDR2 SASEGT.

The rearrangement joins TRBV5-6 to TRBJ1-2; D gene uncertain. Looked up from germline, CDR1 is SGHDT and CDR2 is YYEEEE. The V end was cut by 3 bases, the J end by 4 bases, with 19 bases between. The CDR3 runs to 16 residues. The CDR3 reads CASSSDRSTTLYGYTF. CDR3 in DNA: TGTGCCAGCAGCTCAGACCGGTCGACGACGCTCTATGGCTACACCTTC.

For this clone: The identical CDR3 is also encoded by other nucleotide sequences in the sample. The V call is TRBV19, the J call TRBJ2-7; 8 bases align to TRBD1. Germline trimming cut 5 bases from V and 3 bases from J; bases unmatched to any gene: 6. This CDR3 contains 14 residues. CDR1 is LNHDA, CDR2 SQIVND, per germline (reference sequence). The CDR3 DNA sequence: TGTGCCAGTAGTTCGCAGGGGGCAGGCTACGAGCAGTACTTC. Encoded protein: CASSSQGAGYEQYF.

This chain joins TRBV30 and TRBJ1-6, with a weak D call TRBD1 (5 bases). The CDR3 runs 14 residues. V was pared by 6 bases and J by 0 bases, with 9 bases between. Germline V gives CDR1 GTSNPN, CDR2 SVGIG (reference sequence). The CDR3 region has the DNA TGTGCCTGCCGGGGCAGCTCCTATAATTCACCCCTCCACTTT. The encoded protein is CACRGSSYNSPLHF.

This chain uses TRBV5-1 with TRBJ1-6; 7 bases fit TRBD1. Germline V lookup: CDR1 SGHRS, CDR2 YFSETQ. The CDR3 length is 16 residues. Trimming removed 0 bases from V and 5 bases from J; junction bases left unmatched: 5. For the CDR3, the DNA is TGCGCCAGCAGCTTGGAAGGGCAGGGGGATAATTCACCCCTCCACTTT. Amino acids: CASSLEGQGDNSPLHF.

This rearrangement joins TRBV10-3 to TRBJ1-2; the D gene is possibly TRBD1 (5 bases). The CDR3 totals 12 residues. V lost 3 bases and J lost 8, with 10 bases in between. The V gene's germline CDR1 is ENHRY and CDR2 SYGVKD. The CDR3 protein is CAISDIGEGYTF. The CDR3 nucleotides are TGTGCCATCAGTGATATAGGGGAGGGCTACACCTTC.